Listed below are T cell receptor beta chains from one sample, sequenced in a study of shared clonotypes between healthy human individuals. The repertoire was sequenced with immunoSEQ multiplex PCR; TCRdb's copy has only in-frame clones and lacks some. This sample has a few million clones, with 93% found just once. Input material: naive CD8+ T cells from PBMCs. These receptors came from a young man in good health. Some clones in this sample may be carry-over from other donors' samples. Each CDR3 is given with its conserved first and last residue. Fields, in order: CDR3 length, V gene, clone size, D gene, J gene, CDR3 protein, CDR3 DNA. D genes are given only for firm matches. Not all rows give a size; the values are once, few, many and, for expanded clones, a class.

cdr3_length: 14; v_call: TRBV27; clone_size: NA; d_call: NA; j_call: TRBJ2-3; cdr3_aa: CASSPMDGTDTQYF; cdr3_nt: TGTGCCAGCAGTCCAATGGACGGGACAGATACGCAGTATTTT
cdr3_length: 15; v_call: TRBV29-1; clone_size: NA; d_call: NA; j_call: TRBJ1-1; cdr3_aa: CSVVFSQGKNTEAFF; cdr3_nt: TGCAGCGTTGTCTTCTCACAGGGAAAGAACACTGAAGCTTTCTTT
cdr3_length: 15; v_call: TRBV7-9; clone_size: NA; d_call: TRBD2; j_call: TRBJ2-1; cdr3_aa: CASSHSGRGYNEQFF; cdr3_nt: TGTGCCAGCAGCCATAGCGGGAGAGGGTACAATGAGCAGTTCTTC
cdr3_length: 14; v_call: TRBV9; clone_size: NA; d_call: NA; j_call: TRBJ1-1; cdr3_aa: CASSLGTLNTEAFF; cdr3_nt: TGTGCCAGCAGCCTGGGGACCTTGAACACTGAAGCTTTCTTT
cdr3_length: 14; v_call: TRBV15; clone_size: NA; d_call: TRBD1; j_call: TRBJ1-1; cdr3_aa: CATSRRQGGTEAFF; cdr3_nt: TGTGCCACCAGCAGGAGACAGGGAGGGACTGAAGCTTTCTTT
cdr3_length: 13; v_call: TRBV4-2; clone_size: NA; d_call: NA; j_call: TRBJ2-7; cdr3_aa: CASSLRVSYEQYF; cdr3_nt: TGTGCCAGCAGCCTCAGGGTATCCTACGAGCAGTACTTC
cdr3_length: 12; v_call: TRBV2; clone_size: NA; d_call: NA; j_call: TRBJ2-1; cdr3_aa: CASHQDINEQFF; cdr3_nt: TGTGCCAGCCATCAGGACATCAATGAGCAGTTCTTC
cdr3_length: 14; v_call: TRBV28; clone_size: NA; d_call: NA; j_call: TRBJ1-5; cdr3_aa: CASSSRGRNQPQHF; cdr3_nt: TGTGCCAGCAGTTCGAGGGGACGCAATCAGCCCCAGCATTTT
cdr3_length: 13; v_call: TRBV7-6; clone_size: NA; d_call: TRBD1; j_call: TRBJ1-4; cdr3_aa: CASSPRDREKLFF; cdr3_nt: TGTGCCAGCAGCCCTCGGGACAGGGAAAAACTGTTTTTT
cdr3_length: 14; v_call: TRBV28; clone_size: once; d_call: NA; j_call: TRBJ1-1; cdr3_aa: CASSSTANGAEAFF; cdr3_nt: TGTGCCAGCAGTTCTACAGCGAATGGAGCTGAAGCTTTCTTT
cdr3_length: 14; v_call: TRBV19; clone_size: NA; d_call: NA; j_call: TRBJ2-3; cdr3_aa: CASSPAPLTDTQYF; cdr3_nt: TGTGCCAGTAGCCCAGCTCCGCTCACAGATACGCAGTATTTT
cdr3_length: 13; v_call: TRBV19; clone_size: NA; d_call: NA; j_call: TRBJ2-1; cdr3_aa: CASSILLVHEQFF; cdr3_nt: TGTGCCAGTAGTATTCTCCTAGTCCATGAGCAGTTCTTC
cdr3_length: 14; v_call: TRBV7-6; clone_size: NA; d_call: NA; j_call: TRBJ2-1; cdr3_aa: CASSLVTDYNEQFF; cdr3_nt: TGTGCCAGCAGCTTAGTTACGGATTACAATGAGCAGTTCTTC
cdr3_length: 14; v_call: TRBV7-9; clone_size: few; d_call: NA; j_call: TRBJ2-1; cdr3_aa: CASSLGGQVNEQFF; cdr3_nt: TGTGCCAGCAGCTTAGGAGGGCAGGTCAATGAGCAGTTCTTC
cdr3_length: 17; v_call: TRBV27; clone_size: once; d_call: NA; j_call: TRBJ1-3; cdr3_aa: CASSSRAGGKTGNTIYF; cdr3_nt: TGTGCCAGCAGTTCCCGCGCGGGAGGGAAAACTGGAAACACCATATATTTT
cdr3_length: 16; v_call: TRBV5-6; clone_size: NA; d_call: NA; j_call: TRBJ2-7; cdr3_aa: CASSWKPQDLTNEQYF; cdr3_nt: TGTGCCAGCAGCTGGAAGCCACAGGATTTGACCAACGAGCAGTACTTC
cdr3_length: 14; v_call: TRBV4-1; clone_size: NA; d_call: NA; j_call: TRBJ1-1; cdr3_aa: CASSQDVRGTEAFF; cdr3_nt: TGCGCCAGCAGCCAAGATGTTAGGGGGACTGAAGCTTTCTTT
cdr3_length: 13; v_call: TRBV28; clone_size: NA; d_call: NA; j_call: TRBJ2-7; cdr3_aa: CASTLTEAYEQYF; cdr3_nt: TGTGCCAGCACTTTGACAGAGGCCTACGAGCAGTACTTC
cdr3_length: 15; v_call: TRBV19; clone_size: NA; d_call: TRBD2; j_call: TRBJ2-3; cdr3_aa: CASTLSGLAGNTQYF; cdr3_nt: TGTGCCAGTACCCTGTCGGGACTAGCGGGAAATACGCAGTATTTT
cdr3_length: 17; v_call: TRBV7-3; clone_size: NA; d_call: TRBD2; j_call: TRBJ2-2; cdr3_aa: CASSPRGSGTNTGELFF; cdr3_nt: TGTGCCAGCAGCCCCCGGGGGAGCGGGACGAACACCGGGGAGCTGTTTTTT
cdr3_length: 16; v_call: TRBV13; clone_size: NA; d_call: NA; j_call: TRBJ2-5; cdr3_aa: CASSSLDGTNLETQYF; cdr3_nt: TGTGCCAGCAGCTCCCTTGACGGGACCAACTTAGAGACCCAGTACTTC
cdr3_length: 14; v_call: TRBV5-1; clone_size: NA; d_call: NA; j_call: TRBJ2-7; cdr3_aa: CASSSTGPNYEQYF; cdr3_nt: TGCGCCAGCAGCTCCACAGGACCGAACTACGAGCAGTACTTC
cdr3_length: 14; v_call: TRBV10-3; clone_size: NA; d_call: NA; j_call: TRBJ2-2; cdr3_aa: CAISESQNTGELFF; cdr3_nt: TGTGCCATCAGTGAGTCTCAGAACACCGGGGAGCTGTTTTTT
cdr3_length: 13; v_call: TRBV5-1; clone_size: NA; d_call: NA; j_call: TRBJ1-1; cdr3_aa: CASSGGINTEAFF; cdr3_nt: TGCGCCAGCAGCGGCGGGATTAACACTGAAGCTTTCTTT
cdr3_length: 11; v_call: TRBV10-3; clone_size: NA; d_call: NA; j_call: TRBJ1-2; cdr3_aa: CAISDRDGYTF; cdr3_nt: TGTGCCATCAGTGACAGGGATGGCTACACCTTC
cdr3_length: 14; v_call: TRBV15; clone_size: NA; d_call: NA; j_call: TRBJ2-5; cdr3_aa: CATTGQVGGETQYF; cdr3_nt: TGTGCCACCACCGGTCAAGTGGGAGGAGAGACCCAGTACTTC
cdr3_length: 17; v_call: TRBV10-3; clone_size: NA; d_call: NA; j_call: TRBJ2-3; cdr3_aa: CAISESGQGQTTDTQYF; cdr3_nt: TGTGCCATCAGTGAGTCAGGTCAGGGGCAAACCACAGATACGCAGTATTTT
cdr3_length: 14; v_call: TRBV9; clone_size: NA; d_call: NA; j_call: TRBJ1-3; cdr3_aa: CASSVEDSGNTIYF; cdr3_nt: TGTGCCAGCAGCGTAGAGGACTCTGGAAACACCATATATTTT
cdr3_length: 13; v_call: TRBV5-6; clone_size: NA; d_call: NA; j_call: TRBJ2-1; cdr3_aa: CASSFGTLNEQFF; cdr3_nt: TGTGCCAGCAGCTTTGGGACCCTCAATGAGCAGTTCTTC
cdr3_length: 13; v_call: TRBV19; clone_size: few; d_call: NA; j_call: TRBJ1-2; cdr3_aa: CASGTRTGYGYTF; cdr3_nt: TGTGCCAGTGGAACCCGTACCGGCTATGGCTACACCTTC
cdr3_length: 18; v_call: TRBV5-4; clone_size: NA; d_call: NA; j_call: TRBJ2-7; cdr3_aa: CASSKPGESRANPYEQYF; cdr3_nt: TGTGCCAGCAGTAAACCTGGGGAGTCCAGGGCCAATCCCTACGAGCAGTACTTC
cdr3_length: 14; v_call: TRBV27; clone_size: NA; d_call: TRBD1; j_call: TRBJ2-7; cdr3_aa: CASSLSTGTYEQYF; cdr3_nt: TGTGCCAGCAGTTTATCGACAGGGACCTACGAGCAGTACTTC
cdr3_length: 16; v_call: TRBV7-9; clone_size: once; d_call: TRBD2; j_call: TRBJ2-1; cdr3_aa: CASSWTSGASYNEQFF; cdr3_nt: TGTGCCAGCAGCTGGACTAGCGGAGCCTCCTACAATGAGCAGTTCTTC
cdr3_length: 14; v_call: TRBV7-6; clone_size: NA; d_call: NA; j_call: TRBJ1-3; cdr3_aa: CASSSLIRRNTIYF; cdr3_nt: TGTGCCAGCAGCAGCTTGATCCGTCGGAACACCATATATTTT
cdr3_length: 11; v_call: TRBV5-1; clone_size: NA; d_call: NA; j_call: TRBJ2-7; cdr3_aa: CARQDSYEQYF; cdr3_nt: TGCGCCAGACAGGACTCCTACGAGCAGTACTTC
cdr3_length: 14; v_call: TRBV11-1; clone_size: NA; d_call: TRBD1; j_call: TRBJ2-7; cdr3_aa: CASSPGQRSYEQYF; cdr3_nt: TGTGCCAGCAGCCCGGGACAGCGCTCCTACGAGCAGTACTTC
cdr3_length: 15; v_call: TRBV9; clone_size: NA; d_call: TRBD1; j_call: TRBJ2-7; cdr3_aa: CASSVGDSGPHEQYF; cdr3_nt: TGTGCCAGCAGCGTAGGGGACAGTGGCCCCCACGAGCAGTACTTC
cdr3_length: 16; v_call: TRBV5-1; clone_size: once; d_call: NA; j_call: TRBJ2-1; cdr3_aa: CASSPLGASAYNEQFF; cdr3_nt: TGCGCCAGCAGCCCGCTCGGGGCCTCAGCTTACAATGAGCAGTTCTTC
cdr3_length: 12; v_call: TRBV25-1; clone_size: NA; d_call: NA; j_call: TRBJ2-7; cdr3_aa: CASTGATYEQYF; cdr3_nt: TGTGCCAGCACGGGAGCCACCTACGAGCAGTACTTC
cdr3_length: 11; v_call: TRBV28; clone_size: NA; d_call: NA; j_call: TRBJ1-3; cdr3_aa: CASKWGNTIYF; cdr3_nt: TGTGCCAGCAAATGGGGGAACACCATATATTTT
cdr3_length: 14; v_call: TRBV6-5; clone_size: NA; d_call: NA; j_call: TRBJ2-7; cdr3_aa: CASSYSRGTHEQYF; cdr3_nt: TGTGCCAGCAGTTACTCGAGGGGGACCCACGAGCAGTACTTC
cdr3_length: 15; v_call: TRBV28; clone_size: NA; d_call: NA; j_call: TRBJ1-5; cdr3_aa: CASLQGRTTYQPQHF; cdr3_nt: TGTGCCAGCCTGCAAGGCAGGACAACTTATCAGCCCCAGCATTTT
cdr3_length: 16; v_call: TRBV30; clone_size: NA; d_call: TRBD2; j_call: TRBJ2-1; cdr3_aa: CAWREVGTSGTIEQFF; cdr3_nt: TGTGCCTGGAGGGAGGTCGGGACTAGCGGGACAATTGAGCAGTTCTTC
cdr3_length: 16; v_call: TRBV19; clone_size: once; d_call: NA; j_call: TRBJ1-5; cdr3_aa: CASSMDGRGSNQPQHF; cdr3_nt: TGTGCCAGTAGTATGGACGGGAGAGGAAGCAATCAGCCCCAGCATTTT
cdr3_length: 16; v_call: TRBV5-4; clone_size: once; d_call: NA; j_call: TRBJ1-2; cdr3_aa: CASSTRDGGWDYGYTF; cdr3_nt: TGTGCCAGTTCTACTAGGGACGGCGGCTGGGACTATGGCTACACCTTC
cdr3_length: 14; v_call: TRBV28; clone_size: NA; d_call: NA; j_call: TRBJ1-5; cdr3_aa: CASSPMRGDQPQHF; cdr3_nt: TGTGCCAGCAGTCCCATGAGGGGGGATCAGCCCCAGCATTTT
cdr3_length: 14; v_call: TRBV7-8; clone_size: NA; d_call: TRBD2; j_call: TRBJ2-7; cdr3_aa: CASKTSGASYEQYF; cdr3_nt: TGTGCCAGCAAGACTAGCGGAGCATCCTACGAGCAGTACTTC
cdr3_length: 17; v_call: TRBV7-6; clone_size: NA; d_call: TRBD2; j_call: TRBJ2-1; cdr3_aa: CASSWGLAGVSYNEQFF; cdr3_nt: TGTGCCAGCAGCTGGGGACTAGCGGGCGTCTCCTACAATGAGCAGTTCTTC
cdr3_length: 15; v_call: TRBV9; clone_size: NA; d_call: NA; j_call: TRBJ2-1; cdr3_aa: CASSDPTDSYNEQFF; cdr3_nt: TGTGCCAGCAGCGATCCGACAGACTCCTACAATGAGCAGTTCTTC
cdr3_length: 15; v_call: TRBV27; clone_size: NA; d_call: NA; j_call: TRBJ1-1; cdr3_aa: CASSSYREGDTEAFF; cdr3_nt: TGTGCCAGCAGTTCCTACAGGGAAGGGGACACTGAAGCTTTCTTT
cdr3_length: 14; v_call: TRBV15; clone_size: NA; d_call: NA; j_call: TRBJ2-1; cdr3_aa: CATSRQGLSNEQFF; cdr3_nt: TGTGCCACCAGCCGACAGGGACTCTCCAATGAGCAGTTCTTC
cdr3_length: 16; v_call: TRBV4-1; clone_size: NA; d_call: TRBD1; j_call: TRBJ2-7; cdr3_aa: CASSQAVTGVAYEQYF; cdr3_nt: TGCGCCAGCAGCCAAGCAGTAACAGGGGTCGCCTACGAGCAGTACTTC
cdr3_length: 13; v_call: TRBV4-1; clone_size: NA; d_call: NA; j_call: TRBJ1-1; cdr3_aa: CASSHGGIAEAFF; cdr3_nt: TGCGCCAGCAGCCATGGGGGGATCGCTGAAGCTTTCTTT
cdr3_length: 13; v_call: TRBV29-1; clone_size: NA; d_call: TRBD1; j_call: TRBJ1-2; cdr3_aa: CSVLGQGSIGYTF; cdr3_nt: TGCAGCGTTCTTGGACAGGGGTCCATTGGCTACACCTTC
cdr3_length: 19; v_call: TRBV7-6; clone_size: NA; d_call: TRBD1; j_call: TRBJ2-3; cdr3_aa: CASSLGPPRGTGIADTQYF; cdr3_nt: TGTGCCAGCAGCTTAGGCCCCCCCCGGGGGACAGGGATTGCAGATACGCAGTATTTT